These 25 T cell receptor beta chains share one sample of origin, sequenced in a study of blood T cells in healthy people across ages. The second PCR ran about 6 to 12 cycles with a sample-barcoded 5' primer and J-beta primers. MiXCR, run by TCRdb on the 5' RACE reads, gives a single entry per CDR3 protein. Altogether roughly 1.9 million distinct CDR3 sequences are present, roughly two fifths being singletons, with the ten largest covering roughly 24%. Specimen: blood. Every receptor here comes from a human donor in good health.

Turning to this clonotype: A much larger clone lies a single base off, so this may be a read error. The chain couples TRBV12-3 or TRBV12-4 to TRBJ2-5; D is possibly TRBD1 or TRBD2 (5 bases each). The J call may be faulty, since TRBJ2-7 better matches the DNA end. This CDR3 is 14 amino acids long. As DNA, the CDR3 is TGTGCCAGCAGTCCCCCCAGGGAGATCTGCGAGCAGTACTTC. Its translation: CASSPPREICEQYF.

This clonotype was observed at least ten times. CDR3 DNA sequence: TGTGCCAGCAGTTTAGCGCAGGGTGGGAGTTCACCCCTCCACTTT. This codes for CASSLAQGGSSPLHF. The V and J genes are TRBV12-3 or TRBV12-4 and TRBJ1-6, with TRBD1 as a possible D gene (5 bases). The CDR3 is 15 amino acids. V shed 0 bases and J shed 9 bases, with 12 bases lying between them.

This clonotype was seen just once. V usage is TRBV29-1 and J usage is TRBJ1-1, with a possible D match to TRBD1 (5 bases). The V gene's germline CDR1 is SQVTM and CDR2 ANQGSEA. This CDR3 contains 13 residues. CDR3 DNA: TGCGCTGGGGGTACTCTGGGCTACACTGAAGCTTTCTTT. Protein sequence: CAGGTLGYTEAFF.

The chain has TRBV5-1 and TRBJ1-5; D is undetermined. Germline loops: CDR1 SGHRS, CDR2 YFSETQ. Trimming took off 1 base at V and 1 base at J, with 9 bases between the two ends. The CDR3 loop spans 15 amino acids. The CDR3 DNA sequence: TGCGCCAGCAGCTTGAAGGGTAGGAGCAATCAGCCCCAGCATTTT. Amino acids: CASSLKGRSNQPQHF.

CDR3 in DNA: TGTGCCAGCACCACTCACAGGGGTCACTATGGCTACACCTTC. As protein: CASTTHRGHYGYTF. The V call is TRBV6-2 or TRBV6-3, the J call TRBJ1-2; 7 bases map to TRBD1. Germline loops: CDR1 MNHEY, CDR2 SVGEGT. The CDR3 consists of 14 residues. Trimming took 7 bases from V and 3 from J; bases not matched to a gene: 8.

As to this clonotype: A read error is possible here, since a much larger clone lies one base away. CDR3: CVSTSSYEQYF. In DNA, the CDR3 is TGTGTCAGCACCAGCTCCTACGAGCAGTACTTC. The rearrangement links TRBV28 to TRBJ2-7, with D hard to call. CDR1 is MDHEN, CDR2 SYDVKM, per germline. The CDR3 runs to 11 residues.

Worth noting for this clonotype: No conserved phenylalanine or tryptophan is present at the end of the CDR3, so a read error is the likely explanation. The chain uses TRBV6-5 and TRBJ2-1, with 13 bases matching TRBD2. J was trimmed by 8 bases and V by 4 bases; bases with no gene match: 5. The CDR3 length is 15 residues. Per germline, CDR1 MNHEY and CDR2 SVGAGI. CDR3 sequence reads: CASSSGTSGVYEQFL. In DNA form, the CDR3 reads TGTGCCAGCAGTTCCGGGACTAGCGGGGTCTATGAGCAGTTCCTC.

J is TRBJ1-2 and V is TRBV6-4, with TRBD1 identical over 7 bases. CDR3 size: 15 residues. Germline CDR1 is MRHNA and CDR2 is SNTAGT. V dropped 4 bases and J dropped 4; count of bases not matched to a gene: 9. The CDR3 here is CASSVDREGLYGYTF. CDR3 sequence (DNA): TGTGCCAGCAGTGTTGACAGGGAGGGCCTCTATGGCTACACCTTC.

The V gene is TRBV5-1, the J gene TRBJ2-1; 7 nucleotides agree with TRBD2. J lost 0 bases, V lost 3 bases, and 12 bases had no gene match. CDR3 size: 18 residues. Germline CDR1 reads SGHRS; CDR2 reads YFSETQ. CDR3 sequence: CASSSALGSGDSYNEQFF. The CDR3 DNA reads as TGCGCCAGCAGCTCTGCCCTGGGGAGCGGGGACTCCTACAATGAGCAGTTCTTC.

This chain connects TRBV11-2 to TRBJ2-1, with unresolved D. CDR1 and CDR2 from the germline V gene are SGHAT and FQNNGV. There are 13 residues in the CDR3. V dropped 1 base and J dropped 9 bases, with 10 bases sitting between them. The CDR3 sequence is CASSLGIPTEQFF. Here the CDR3 DNA reads TGTGCCAGCAGCTTAGGTATCCCAACTGAGCAGTTCTTC.

The chain carries TRBV4-3 and TRBJ2-1; D gene ambiguous. Trimming took 2 bases from V and 0 from J, leaving 14 bases between them. This CDR3 is 17 amino acids long. Germline assignment: CDR1 LGHNA and CDR2 YSLEER. The CDR3 coding sequence is TGCGCCAGCAGCCAATCGTTCGTAGCTAGCTCCTACAATGAGCAGTTCTTC. This encodes CASSQSFVASSYNEQFF.

About this clonotype itself: Mismatch with germline at one junction end may stem from a read error. The rearrangement links TRBV7-9 to TRBJ2-3; weak D call: TRBD2 (5 bases). This CDR3 contains 12 residues. Germline CDR1 SEHNR, CDR2 FQNEAQ (reference sequence). The CDR3 protein is CAGSSSSDTQYF. The CDR3 coding sequence is TGTGCCGGCAGCTCTTCTAGCGATACGCAGTATTTT.

The chain links TRBV20-1 to TRBJ2-3, with D maybe TRBD2 (6 bases). CDR3 length: 12 amino acids. In germline, CDR1 is DFQATT, CDR2 SNEGSKA (reference sequence). V gave up 6 bases and J gave up 6 bases, with 13 bases separating them. The CDR3 region is CSAGGVRDTQYF. CDR3 DNA: TGCAGTGCCGGAGGGGTTAGGGATACGCAGTATTTT.

CDR3 nucleotides: TGTGCCAGGGTAACGGAGCGGGAGGGAAATGAGCAGTTCTTC. As protein: CARVTEREGNEQFF. V is TRBV2 and J is TRBJ2-1; 10 bases are shared with TRBD2. Trimming at V came to 9 bases and at J to 7 bases, leaving 9 bases not matched to a gene. The CDR3 sequence is 14 residues long. Germline V CDR1 and CDR2: SNHLY, FYNNEI.

This rearrangement joins TRBV29-1 to TRBJ1-2; 9 bases align to TRBD1. The CDR3 totals 14 residues. Germline-derived CDR1 and CDR2 are SQVTM and ANQGSEA. The ends lost 2 bases at V and 6 bases at J; junction bases unmatched: 7. This CDR3 is CSVESGQGENGYTF. The CDR3 nucleotides are TGCAGCGTTGAATCGGGACAGGGCGAGAATGGCTACACCTTC.

This clonotype was observed a handful of times. The chain carries TRBV21-1 and TRBJ2-7; the table assigns TRBD1, which was not confirmed against the DNA. TRBV21-1 is a pseudogene locus. CDR3 length: 15 residues. DNA of the CDR3: TGTGCCAACCAGAACAATTCGACAGCCACCTACGAGCAGTACTTC. Its translation is CANQNNSTATYEQYF.

There are a few counts of this clonotype. This rearrangement joins TRBV28 to TRBJ1-1; D gene ambiguous. The CDR3 runs 11 residues. V dropped 8 bases and J dropped 1 base, with 5 bases sitting between them. CDR1 MDHEN and CDR2 SYDVKM come from the germline V gene. CDR3 in amino acids: CASGRNTEAFF. CDR3 nucleotides: TGTGCCAGCGGTAGGAACACTGAAGCTTTCTTT.

The rearrangement links TRBV25-1 to TRBJ1-1, with 9 nucleotides matching TRBD1. CDR3 length: 14 residues. V was clipped by 6 bases and J by 6 bases; unmatched bases: 8. Germline V gives CDR1 MGHDK, CDR2 SYGVNS. CDR3 protein: CASRGTGPGAEAFF. The CDR3 DNA is TGTGCCAGCAGAGGGACAGGGCCAGGAGCTGAAGCTTTCTTT. The complete variable domain, with remaining parts taken from reference TRBV25-1 and TRBJ1-1, reads EADIYQTPRYLVIGTGKKITLECSQTMGHDKMYWYQQDPGMELHLIHYSYGVNSTEKGDLSSESTVSRIRTEHFPLTLESARPSHTSQYLCASRGTGPGAEAFFGQGTRLTVV.

The chain is built from TRBV29-1 and TRBJ1-1; D not resolved. V was shortened by 5 bases and J by 8 bases, with 15 bases between the two germline ends. CDR3 length: 12 residues. Germline V gives CDR1 SQVTM, CDR2 ANQGSEA. This chain's CDR3 is CSVTGVTREAFF. In DNA form, the CDR3 reads TGCAGCGTTACCGGAGTAACGAGGGAAGCTTTCTTT.

This clonotype was counted only a few times. The rearrangement joins TRBV5-1 to TRBJ2-1, with D tentatively TRBD2 (6 bases). Between the trimmed V and J ends, which lost 4 bases and 1 base, there was a span of 15 bases. CDR3 length equals 16 residues. The germline V gene encodes CDR1 SGHRS and CDR2 YFSETQ. The CDR3 DNA follows: TGCGCCAGCAGCCCGCTTGGAGGGGTGTCCTACAATGAGCAGTTCTTC. It translates to CASSPLGGVSYNEQFF.

The rearrangement links TRBV20-1 to TRBJ2-1; 10 positions agree with TRBD2. J lost 10 bases, V lost 4 bases, and 13 bases had no gene match. The CDR3 loop spans 15 amino acids. Germline CDR1 reads DFQATT; CDR2 reads SNEGSKA (reference sequence). The DNA of the CDR3 is TGCAGTGCTACCGATATAGCGGGGGGTTTGCGGGAGCAGTTCTTC. Translating gives CSATDIAGGLREQFF.

This sequence joins TRBV20-1 and TRBJ1-2; D unresolved. Germline CDR1 and CDR2: DFQATT and SNEGSKA (reference sequence). The CDR3 spans 12 residues. V lost 3 bases, J lost 3 bases, and 8 bases lay in between. The CDR3 nucleotides read TGCAGTGCTAGCCATGTGGACTATGGCTACACCTTC. Its translation: CSASHVDYGYTF.

J is TRBJ2-5 and V is TRBV28; D ambiguous. Germline V gene sequence: CDR1 MDHEN, CDR2 SYDVKM. This CDR3 has 13 residues. With 7 bases removed from V and 1 base from J, the gap between germline ends came to 10 bases. CDR3 sequence (DNA): TGTGCCAGCACAAGTGTCCTCCAAGAGACCCAGTACTTC. Protein: CASTSVLQETQYF.

V gene TRBV5-1 combines with J gene TRBJ1-2; 8 bases map to TRBD1. Germline CDR1 reads SGHRS; CDR2 reads YFSETQ. The V and J ends lost 4 bases and 0 bases, in that order; junction bases with no gene match: 8. CDR3 length: 16 residues. The CDR3 sequence is CASSLRTGLSNYGYTF. The DNA for the CDR3 is TGCGCCAGCAGCCTGCGGACAGGGTTATCTAACTATGGCTACACCTTC.

V usage is TRBV7-2 and J usage is TRBJ2-1; TRBD2 aligns across 9 bases. This CDR3 is built from 15 residues. The V gene's germline CDR1 is SGHTA and CDR2 FQGNSA. The ends lost 2 bases at V and 8 bases at J; junction bases unmatched: 7. This chain's CDR3 is CASSLSGTSIDEQFF. The CDR3 nucleotides are TGTGCCAGCAGCTTAAGCGGGACTAGCATCGATGAGCAGTTCTTC. Supplemented by reference TRBV7-2 and TRBJ2-1, the full variable domain reads GAGVSQSPSNKVTEKGKDVELRCDPISGHTALYWYRQSLGQGLEFLIYFQGNSAPDKSGLPSDRFSAERTGGSVSTLTIQRTQQEDSAVYLCASSLSGTSIDEQFFGPGTRLTVL.